These T cell receptor beta chains were read from a single sample in a study of blood T cell repertoires in COVID-19. Clones were read by immunoSEQ multiplex PCR, and TCRdb kept only the in-frame ones, dropping some. The sample includes more than 40,000 clones, less than 85% of them seen just once. Sequenced material: peripheral blood. The receptors were sampled from a man aged 45-65 years with acute or convalescent COVID-19. Each CDR3 is given with its conserved first and last residue. The D gene is left open where the match is weak. Clone size is stated in some rows and not others, as once, few, many or a class when expanded.

j_call cdr3_length d_call v_call clone_size cdr3_aa cdr3_nt
TRBJ2-1 15 NA TRBV24-1 NA CATSDLASGLNEQFF TGTGCCACCAGTGATTTGGCAAGCGGGCTCAATGAGCAGTTCTTC
TRBJ2-2 18 NA TRBV28 NA CASTTPWASAYYTGELFF TGTGCCAGCACCACTCCTTGGGCAAGTGCGTACTACACCGGGGAGCTGTTTTTT
TRBJ2-3 14 NA TRBV24-1 NA CATSDFNRADTQYF TGTGCCACCAGTGATTTTAACAGGGCAGATACGCAGTATTTT
TRBJ1-2 15 NA TRBV5-5 NA CASSLGGVSNYGYTF TGTGCCAGCAGCCTAGGGGGGGTCAGTAACTATGGCTACACCTTC
TRBJ2-1 14 NA TRBV11-2 NA CASSFDRSYNEQFF TGTGCCAGCAGCTTTGACAGATCCTACAATGAGCAGTTCTTC
TRBJ1-2 16 TRBD1 TRBV4-1 NA CASSQGTLEQGAGYTF TGCGCCAGCAGCCAAGGCACCCTTGAACAGGGGGCAGGCTACACCTTC
TRBJ1-6 13 NA TRBV6-6 few CASSWGGTRPLHF TGTGCCAGCAGTTGGGGAGGAACTAGGCCCCTCCACTTT
TRBJ1-4 14 TRBD1 TRBV7-9 NA CASSLSGGAEKLFF TGTGCCAGCAGCTTGTCAGGGGGCGCGGAAAAACTGTTTTTT
TRBJ1-4 14 TRBD1 TRBV30 NA CAWSRQGGNEKLFF TGTGCCTGGAGTAGACAGGGGGGTAATGAAAAACTGTTTTTT
TRBJ2-3 15 NA TRBV11-2 NA CASTISGSGGDTQYF TGTGCCAGCACTATCAGTGGGAGTGGGGGGGATACGCAGTATTTT